The rows below give T cell receptor beta chains drawn from one sample of a study of T cells in Graves' hyperthyroidism and ophthalmopathy. TCRdb used MiXCR to reprocess the multiplex PCR reads, holding one entry per CDR3 protein. The sample has 300,000 to 400,000 distinct CDR3 sequences; more than 12% are singletons. Sequencing was performed on blood. The receptors shown here come from a woman aged 25 to 39 with Graves' ophthalmopathy. CDR3s include the opening cysteine and the closing phenylalanine or tryptophan. The D gene is left open where the match is weak. The size field is filled for only some rows; it gives once, few, many or a size class.

J: TRBJ2-7; D: TRBD1; V: TRBV20-1; size: many; DNA: TGCAGTGCACCCCGGCCGGAAGGGGGCAATAGGTACGAGCAGTACTTC; CDR3: CSAPRPEGGNRYEQYF
J: TRBJ1-2; D: TRBD1; V: TRBV4-1; size: NA; DNA: TGCGCCAGCAGCCAAGATAGAACAGGGGTGGGCCACTATGGCTACACCTTC; CDR3: CASSQDRTGVGHYGYTF
J: TRBJ2-7; D: NA; V: TRBV29-1; size: many; DNA: TGCAGCTTCTCGCCAGGGTTGGGCGGCGAGCAGTACTTC; CDR3: CSFSPGLGGEQYF
J: TRBJ2-1; D: TRBD1; V: TRBV7-3; size: many; DNA: TGTGCCAGCAGCTTAAATAAGGATGGGACAGTCGAGCTGTTCTTC; CDR3: CASSLNKDGTVELFF
J: TRBJ1-2; D: NA; V: TRBV28; size: many; DNA: TGTGCCAGCAGGTTTTCCGGCAGAGAATACTATGGCTACACCTTC; CDR3: CASRFSGREYYGYTF
J: TRBJ1-2; D: NA; V: TRBV7-2; size: many; DNA: TGTGCCAGCAGCATCGGGGGTAGCTATGGCTACACCTTC; CDR3: CASSIGGSYGYTF
J: TRBJ1-5; D: NA; V: TRBV27; size: many; DNA: TGTGCCAGCCGAAACCAGGGTCCACTTGATCAGCCCCAGCATTTT; CDR3: CASRNQGPLDQPQHF
J: TRBJ1-5; D: TRBD1; V: TRBV9; size: many; DNA: TGTGCCAGCAGCGTAAAGGGGGGACAGGGGAGTAATCAGCCCCAGCATTTT; CDR3: CASSVKGGQGSNQPQHF
J: TRBJ2-1; D: TRBD2; V: TRBV12-3/TRBV12-4; size: many; DNA: TGTGCCAGCAGCAGTCTAGCGGGGTACTACAATGAGCAGTTCTTC; CDR3: CASSSLAGYYNEQFF
J: TRBJ1-5; D: NA; V: TRBV6-1; size: many; DNA: TGTGCCAGCAGTATGGATAGACAGCTCTATAGCAATCAGCCCCAGCATTTT; CDR3: CASSMDRQLYSNQPQHF
J: TRBJ1-5; D: NA; V: TRBV28; size: many; DNA: TGTGCCAGCAGTCCCGGAGAGGGCTCCAATCAGCCCCAGCATTTT; CDR3: CASSPGEGSNQPQHF
J: TRBJ1-6; D: NA; V: TRBV10-1; size: NA; DNA: TGCGCCAGCAGTGAGTTGCAGCCGGGAGCCCCCCTCCACTTT; CDR3: CASSELQPGAPLHF
J: TRBJ2-7; D: NA; V: TRBV30; size: NA; DNA: TGTGCCTGGAGTCCCGTTGTGGGGGCCTACGAGCAGTACTTC; CDR3: CAWSPVVGAYEQYF
J: TRBJ1-6; D: TRBD1; V: TRBV27; size: many; DNA: TGTGCCAGCAGTCCACAGGGGTATGGCAATTCACCCCTCCACTTT; CDR3: CASSPQGYGNSPLHF
J: TRBJ1-3; D: TRBD1; V: TRBV7-9; size: many; DNA: TGTGCCAGCAGCGTATTTACAGGGGACCACTCTGGAAACACCATATATTTT; CDR3: CASSVFTGDHSGNTIYF
J: TRBJ2-3; D: TRBD1; V: TRBV5-1; size: many; DNA: TGCGCCAGCAGAAGACAGGGGGTTAGCACAGATACGCAGTATTTT; CDR3: CASRRQGVSTDTQYF
J: TRBJ1-2; D: NA; V: TRBV7-9; size: many; DNA: TGTGCCAGCAGCCCTCGGGAGGGGTTTGGCTACACCTTC; CDR3: CASSPREGFGYTF
J: TRBJ2-1; D: NA; V: TRBV27; size: many; DNA: TGTGCCAGCAGAGTCACAGGGACGCTTGAGCAGTTCTTC; CDR3: CASRVTGTLEQFF
J: TRBJ2-3; D: NA; V: TRBV30; size: many; DNA: TGTGCCTGGAGTGTAGGCATTTATACGCAGTATTTT; CDR3: CAWSVGIYTQYF
J: TRBJ1-4; D: NA; V: TRBV6-1; size: few; DNA: TGTGCCAGCTCCGGGATCGCGACTAATGAAAAACTGTTTTTT; CDR3: CASSGIATNEKLFF
J: TRBJ1-1; D: TRBD1; V: TRBV2; size: many; DNA: TGTGCCAGCAGTGAAGCCCCCCAGGGGGCTGGTGACACTGAAGCTTTCTTT; CDR3: CASSEAPQGAGDTEAFF
J: TRBJ2-1; D: TRBD2; V: TRBV5-1; size: many; DNA: TGCGCCAGCAGCTTGGTGGGGGGGAGAACCTACAATGAGCAGTTCTTC; CDR3: CASSLVGGRTYNEQFF
J: TRBJ1-4; D: NA; V: TRBV20-1; size: NA; DNA: TGCAGTGCTAGTCAGCAGGGCCTAATATCAACTAATGAAAAACTGTTTTTT; CDR3: CSASQQGLISTNEKLFF
J: TRBJ2-7; D: NA; V: TRBV19; size: few; DNA: TGTGCCAGTAGTAAGGGGGCCCGACTTGGGCGGGGGTTCTACGAGCAGTACTTC; CDR3: CASSKGARLGRGFYEQYF
J: TRBJ2-7; D: NA; V: TRBV12-3/TRBV12-4; size: NA; DNA: TGTGCCAGCAGCACCCGAGGGGGGCCAACAGGAATCTCCTACGAGCAGTACTTC; CDR3: CASSTRGGPTGISYEQYF
J: TRBJ2-3; D: NA; V: TRBV7-6; size: many; DNA: TGTGCCAGCAGCTTAGGCGGAGACCCTAGCACAGATACGCAGTATTTT; CDR3: CASSLGGDPSTDTQYF
J: TRBJ1-1; D: NA; V: TRBV27; size: many; DNA: TGTGCCAGCAGTAATTGGGACGGGAACACTGAAGCTTTCTTT; CDR3: CASSNWDGNTEAFF
J: TRBJ2-2; D: NA; V: TRBV20-1; size: many; DNA: TGCAGTGCTAGAGAACCCCGGGCCGACACCGGGGAGCTGTTTTTT; CDR3: CSAREPRADTGELFF
J: TRBJ2-7; D: NA; V: TRBV20-1; size: NA; DNA: TGCAGTGCTGCCCACCCCCAGGGTAGCTCCTACGAGCAGTACTTC; CDR3: CSAAHPQGSSYEQYF
J: TRBJ2-2; D: NA; V: TRBV24-1; size: many; DNA: TGTGCCACCAGTGATCTGACAGGGAACACCGGGGAGCTGTTTTTT; CDR3: CATSDLTGNTGELFF
J: TRBJ2-3; D: NA; V: TRBV3-1; size: NA; DNA: TGTGCCAGTGGACAGCCAAGCACAGATACGCAGTATTTT; CDR3: CASGQPSTDTQYF
J: TRBJ2-3; D: TRBD1; V: TRBV24-1; size: NA; DNA: TGTGCCACCAGTGATGGAGCACCGGGACAGTATACAGATACGCAGTATTTT; CDR3: CATSDGAPGQYTDTQYF
J: TRBJ1-1; D: NA; V: TRBV5-1; size: many; DNA: TGCGCACCCAGTGACAACGGATTGAACACTGAAGCTTTCTTT; CDR3: CAPSDNGLNTEAFF
J: TRBJ2-1; D: TRBD1; V: TRBV5-1; size: many; DNA: TGCGCCAGCAGCAGTTTCGGACAGGACAATGAGCAGTTCTTC; CDR3: CASSSFGQDNEQFF
J: TRBJ2-7; D: TRBD1; V: TRBV11-2; size: many; DNA: TGTGCCAGCAGCTTAGATGCTGGGACAGGGGACGAGCAGTACTTC; CDR3: CASSLDAGTGDEQYF
J: TRBJ1-3; D: TRBD1; V: TRBV2; size: many; DNA: TGTGCCAGCAGTGAAGCGGCGGGACAGTCTTTAGGGAACACCATATATTTT; CDR3: CASSEAAGQSLGNTIYF
J: TRBJ1-2; D: NA; V: TRBV20-1; size: few; DNA: TGCAGTGCTGAGGGGGCTAACTATGGCTACACCTTC; CDR3: CSAEGANYGYTF
J: TRBJ2-2; D: TRBD1; V: TRBV12-3/TRBV12-4; size: once; DNA: TGTGCCAGCAGTCTGGGGACAGGGGCTGCGAACACCGGGGAGCTGTTTTTT; CDR3: CASSLGTGAANTGELFF
J: TRBJ1-4; D: TRBD1; V: TRBV7-2; size: many; DNA: TGTGCCAGCAGCCCAGGGACAGGGGAAAAACTGTTTTTT; CDR3: CASSPGTGEKLFF
J: TRBJ1-4; D: NA; V: TRBV7-8; size: many; DNA: TGTGCCAGCAGCTTATTTAGGACAACTAATGAAAAACTGTTTTTT; CDR3: CASSLFRTTNEKLFF
J: TRBJ2-3; D: NA; V: TRBV10-2; size: many; DNA: TGCGCCGGCTCAAGGGGGGTGCAGCGTAGCACAGATACGCAGTATTTT; CDR3: CAGSRGVQRSTDTQYF
J: TRBJ2-7; D: NA; V: TRBV12-3/TRBV12-4; size: many; DNA: TGTGCCAGCAGCCATCCAGGGGACAAGTACGAGCAGTACTTC; CDR3: CASSHPGDKYEQYF
J: TRBJ2-3; D: NA; V: TRBV6-2/TRBV6-3; size: many; DNA: TGTGCCAGCAGTTATTGGGTCCGCTTGACCTTAACGGGCACAGATACGCAGTATTTT; CDR3: CASSYWVRLTLTGTDTQYF
J: TRBJ1-2; D: NA; V: TRBV12-3/TRBV12-4; size: many; DNA: TGTGCCAGCAGTTTAGGATCGGTGAATGGCTACACCTTC; CDR3: CASSLGSVNGYTF
J: TRBJ2-1; D: TRBD2; V: TRBV7-2; size: NA; DNA: TGTGCCAGCAGCTTAGCGGCGGGGGAAACACAAAGCTCCTACAATGAGCAGTTCTTC; CDR3: CASSLAAGETQSSYNEQFF
J: TRBJ1-1; D: NA; V: TRBV30; size: many; DNA: TGTGCCTGGAGTGCGTGGACAGTTATGAACACTGAAGCTTTCTTT; CDR3: CAWSAWTVMNTEAFF
J: TRBJ1-5; D: NA; V: TRBV6-1; size: many; DNA: TGTGCCAGCAGTCCAAAACGAGAGCCCCAGCATTTT; CDR3: CASSPKREPQHF
J: TRBJ2-1; D: TRBD2; V: TRBV4-1; size: NA; DNA: TGCGCCAGCAGCCAAGCCCGCTTTTCCGCTAGCGGGGGGATCGATTTAAACAATGAGCAGTTCTTC; CDR3: CASSQARFSASGGIDLNNEQFF
J: TRBJ1-1; D: NA; V: TRBV11-2; size: many; DNA: TGTGCCAGCAGCCCGAGGGGGGCGGTTGAAGCTTTCTTT; CDR3: CASSPRGAVEAFF
J: TRBJ1-2; D: NA; V: TRBV6-2/TRBV6-3; size: NA; DNA: TGTGCCAGCAGTGTCTACTGGGTGGGGTATGGCTACACCTTC; CDR3: CASSVYWVGYGYTF
J: TRBJ1-2; D: NA; V: TRBV12-3/TRBV12-4; size: NA; DNA: TGTGCCAGCAGTTTACAGACCCGATACTATGGCTACACCTTC; CDR3: CASSLQTRYYGYTF
J: TRBJ1-4; D: NA; V: TRBV30; size: many; DNA: TGTGCCCGAACGGGGGGGAGGTCGGAAAAACTGTTTTTT; CDR3: CARTGGRSEKLFF
J: TRBJ2-5; D: NA; V: TRBV12-3/TRBV12-4; size: many; DNA: TGTGCCAGCAGTTCTTGGGGGGGGGCGTTGGGTGAGACCCAGTACTTC; CDR3: CASSSWGGALGETQYF
J: TRBJ2-3; D: NA; V: TRBV5-6; size: few; DNA: TGTGCCAGCAGCTTGGTGAGTGACTCGGTCTGGTATTTT; CDR3: CASSLVSDSVWYF
J: TRBJ2-1; D: TRBD1; V: TRBV11-1; size: many; DNA: TGTGCCAGCAGCCGCGGGACAGGGCTGATCGGTGAGCAGTTCTTC; CDR3: CASSRGTGLIGEQFF